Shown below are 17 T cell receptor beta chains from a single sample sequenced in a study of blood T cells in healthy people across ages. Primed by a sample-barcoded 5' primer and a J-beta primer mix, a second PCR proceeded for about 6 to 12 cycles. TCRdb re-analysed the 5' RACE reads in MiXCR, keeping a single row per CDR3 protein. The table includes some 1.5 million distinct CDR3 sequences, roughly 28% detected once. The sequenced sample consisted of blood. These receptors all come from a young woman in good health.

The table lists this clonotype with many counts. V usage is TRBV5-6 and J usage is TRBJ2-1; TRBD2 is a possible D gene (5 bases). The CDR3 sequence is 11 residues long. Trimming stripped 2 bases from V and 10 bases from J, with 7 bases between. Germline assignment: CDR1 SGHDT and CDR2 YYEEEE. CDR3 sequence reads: CASSLTGEQFF. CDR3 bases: TGTGCCAGCAGCTTAACGGGGGAGCAGTTCTTC. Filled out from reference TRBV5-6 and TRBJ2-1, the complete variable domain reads DAGVTQSPTHLIKTRGQQVTLRCSPKSGHDTVSWYQQALGQGPQFIFQYYEEEERQRGNFPDRFSGHQFPNYSSELNVNALLLGDSALYLCASSLTGEQFFGPGTRLTVL.

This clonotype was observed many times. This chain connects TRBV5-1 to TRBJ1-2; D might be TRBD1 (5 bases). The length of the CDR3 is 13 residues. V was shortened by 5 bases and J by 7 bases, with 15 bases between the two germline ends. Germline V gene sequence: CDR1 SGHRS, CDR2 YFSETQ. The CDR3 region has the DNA TGCGCCAGCAGTTATGACGGGACTAGTGGCTACACCTTC. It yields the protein CASSYDGTSGYTF.

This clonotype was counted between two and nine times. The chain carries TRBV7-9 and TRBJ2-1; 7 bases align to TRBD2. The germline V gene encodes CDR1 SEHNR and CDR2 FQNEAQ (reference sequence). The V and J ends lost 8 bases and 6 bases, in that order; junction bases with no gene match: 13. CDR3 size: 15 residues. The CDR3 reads CASADRGEGRNEQFF. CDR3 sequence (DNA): TGTGCCAGCGCTGACCGGGGGGAGGGCCGCAATGAGCAGTTCTTC.

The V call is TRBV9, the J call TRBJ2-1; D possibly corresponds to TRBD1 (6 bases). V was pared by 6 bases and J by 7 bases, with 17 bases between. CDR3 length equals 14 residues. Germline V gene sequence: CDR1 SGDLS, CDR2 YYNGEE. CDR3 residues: CASTPGSGVNEQFF. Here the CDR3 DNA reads TGTGCCAGCACTCCAGGCTCAGGGGTGAATGAGCAGTTCTTC.

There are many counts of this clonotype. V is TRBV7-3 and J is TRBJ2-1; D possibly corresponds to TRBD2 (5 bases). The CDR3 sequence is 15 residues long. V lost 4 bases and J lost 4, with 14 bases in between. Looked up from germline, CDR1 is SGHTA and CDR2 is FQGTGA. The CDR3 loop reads CASSSYNGIYNEQFF. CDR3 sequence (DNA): TGTGCCAGCAGCTCCTACAACGGGATTTACAATGAGCAGTTCTTC. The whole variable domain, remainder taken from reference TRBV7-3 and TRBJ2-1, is GAGVSQTPSNKVTEKGKYVELRCDPISGHTALYWYRQSLGQGPEFLIYFQGTGAADDSGLPNDRFFAVRPEGSVSTLKIQRTERGDSAVYLCASSSYNGIYNEQFFGPGTRLTVL.

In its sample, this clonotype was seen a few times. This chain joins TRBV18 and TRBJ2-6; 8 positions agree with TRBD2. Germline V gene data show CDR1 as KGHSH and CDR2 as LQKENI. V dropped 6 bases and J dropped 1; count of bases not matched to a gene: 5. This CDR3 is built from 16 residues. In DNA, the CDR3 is TGTGCCAGCTCGTTGACTAGCGCTTCTGGGGCCAACGTCCTGACTTTC. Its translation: CASSLTSASGANVLTF.

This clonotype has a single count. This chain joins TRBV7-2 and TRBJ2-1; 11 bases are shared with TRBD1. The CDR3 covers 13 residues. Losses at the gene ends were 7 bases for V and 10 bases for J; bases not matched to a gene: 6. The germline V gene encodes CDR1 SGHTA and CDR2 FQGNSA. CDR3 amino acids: CASTQDRGHEQFF. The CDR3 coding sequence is TGTGCCAGCACCCAGGACAGGGGGCACGAGCAGTTCTTC. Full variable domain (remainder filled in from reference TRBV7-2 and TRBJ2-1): GAGVSQSPSNKVTEKGKDVELRCDPISGHTALYWYRQSLGQGLEFLIYFQGNSAPDKSGLPSDRFSAERTGGSVSTLTIQRTQQEDSAVYLCASTQDRGHEQFFGPGTRLTVL.

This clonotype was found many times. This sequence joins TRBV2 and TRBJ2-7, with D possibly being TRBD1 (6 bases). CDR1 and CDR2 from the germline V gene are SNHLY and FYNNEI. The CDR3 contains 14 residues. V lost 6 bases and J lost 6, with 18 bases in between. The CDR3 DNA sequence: TGTGCCAGCAGGGCAGGGGTGCCGAGCTTCGAGCAGTACTTC. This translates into CASRAGVPSFEQYF. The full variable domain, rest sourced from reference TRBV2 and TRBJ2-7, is EPEVTQTPSHQVTQMGQEVILRCVPISNHLYFYWYRQILGQKVEFLVSFYNNEISEKSEIFDDQFSVERPDGSNFTLKIRSTKLEDSAMYFCASRAGVPSFEQYFGPGTRLTVT.

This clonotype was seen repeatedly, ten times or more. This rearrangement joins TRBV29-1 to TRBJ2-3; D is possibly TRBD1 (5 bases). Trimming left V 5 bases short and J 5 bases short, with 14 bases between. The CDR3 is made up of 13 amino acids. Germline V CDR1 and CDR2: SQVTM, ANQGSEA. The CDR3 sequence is CSVLHRRLDTQYF. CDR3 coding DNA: TGCAGCGTTCTCCACAGGCGACTAGATACGCAGTATTTT.

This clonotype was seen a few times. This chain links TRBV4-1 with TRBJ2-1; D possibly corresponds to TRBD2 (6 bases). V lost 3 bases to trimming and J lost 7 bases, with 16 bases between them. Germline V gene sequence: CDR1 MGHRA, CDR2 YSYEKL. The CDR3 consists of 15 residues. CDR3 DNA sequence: TGCGCCAGCAGCCATCCCGGGACTTTCTTGAATGAGCAGTTCTTC. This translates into CASSHPGTFLNEQFF.

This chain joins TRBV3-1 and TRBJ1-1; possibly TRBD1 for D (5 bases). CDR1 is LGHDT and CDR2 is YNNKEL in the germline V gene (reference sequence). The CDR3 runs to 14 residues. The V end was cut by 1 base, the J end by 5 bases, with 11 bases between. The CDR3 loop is CASSQGGEYTEAFF. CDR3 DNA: TGTGCCAGCAGCCAAGGAGGGGAGTATACTGAAGCTTTCTTT.

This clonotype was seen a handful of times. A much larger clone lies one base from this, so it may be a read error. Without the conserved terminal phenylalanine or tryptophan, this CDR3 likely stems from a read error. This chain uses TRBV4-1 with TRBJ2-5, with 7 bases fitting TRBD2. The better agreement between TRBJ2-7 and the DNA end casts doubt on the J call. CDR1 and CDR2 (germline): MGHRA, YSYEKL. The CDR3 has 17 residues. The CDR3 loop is CASSQEAGTTTVNEQYC. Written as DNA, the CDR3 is TGCGCCAGCAGCCAAGAGGCTGGGACTACAACTGTAAACGAGCAGTACTGC.

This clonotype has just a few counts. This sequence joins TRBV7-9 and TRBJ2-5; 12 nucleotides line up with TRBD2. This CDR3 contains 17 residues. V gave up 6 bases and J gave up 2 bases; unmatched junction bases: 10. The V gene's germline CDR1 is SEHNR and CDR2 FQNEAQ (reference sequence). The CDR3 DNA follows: TGTGCCAGCAGACTAACGACGACTAGCGGGGGACAAGAGACCCAGTACTTC. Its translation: CASRLTTTSGGQETQYF.

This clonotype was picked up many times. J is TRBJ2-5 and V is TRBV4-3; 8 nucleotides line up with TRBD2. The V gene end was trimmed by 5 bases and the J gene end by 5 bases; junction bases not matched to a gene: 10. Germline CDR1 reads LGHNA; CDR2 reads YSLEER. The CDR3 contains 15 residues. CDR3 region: CASSGPAGVLETQYF. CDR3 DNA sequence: TGCGCCAGCAGCGGGCCAGCGGGAGTTTTGGAGACCCAGTACTTC.

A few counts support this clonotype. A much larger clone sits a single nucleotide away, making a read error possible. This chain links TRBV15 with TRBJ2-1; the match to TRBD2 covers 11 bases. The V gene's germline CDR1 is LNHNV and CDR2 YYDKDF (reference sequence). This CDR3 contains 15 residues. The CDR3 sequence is CATSGIAGGPNDQFF. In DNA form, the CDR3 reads TGTGCCACCAGCGGAATAGCGGGAGGGCCGAATGATCAGTTCTTC.

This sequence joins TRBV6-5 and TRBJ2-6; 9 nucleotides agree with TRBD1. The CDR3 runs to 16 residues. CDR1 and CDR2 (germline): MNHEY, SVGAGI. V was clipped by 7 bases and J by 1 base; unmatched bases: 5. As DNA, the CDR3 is TGTGCCAGCAAATTGGGACAGGGTTCTGGGGCCAACGTCCTGACTTTC. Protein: CASKLGQGSGANVLTF.

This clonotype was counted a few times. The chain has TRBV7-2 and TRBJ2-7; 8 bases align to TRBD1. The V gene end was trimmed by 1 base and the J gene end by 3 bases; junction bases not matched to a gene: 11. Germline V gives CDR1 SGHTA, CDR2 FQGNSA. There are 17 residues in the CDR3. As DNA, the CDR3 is TGTGCCAGCAGCTTAGAAGCATCCGGGACAGGCGGCTACGAGCAGTACTTC. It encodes CASSLEASGTGGYEQYF.